This T cell receptor beta chain was sequenced in a study of human T cells and chemical hapten exposure. General study results and limits: The immune response of these alopecia patients might not match healthy individuals'. Expanded TCRs grouped into significantly more large CDR3 similarity clusters than controls produced.

Germline V gives CDR1 SQVTM, CDR2 ANQGSEA. With V trimmed by 4 bases and J by 2 bases, 4 bases remained unmatched. The CDR3 contains 14 residues. TCRdb re-called the RACE reads with MiXCR, one entry per CDR3 protein. The sample has 87,000 or so distinct CDR3 sequences, around 10% seen once. As for this clonotype: Its target is not known.

Noted time point: pre-sensitization, week 0. Treatment meaning: therapeutic diphenylcyclopropenone sensitization with weekly scalp DPC. Donors were 18 to 70-year-old alopecia patients suitable for DPC. The chain is built from TRBV29-1 and TRBJ2-4, with 8 nucleotides matching TRBD1. Sequencing used whole blood, obtained in connection with sensitization to the hapten diphenylcyclopropenone (DPC). The receptor's source is a woman between 35 and 50 years old with alopecia areata. Some clones in this sample may be carry-over from other donors' samples. The CDR3 DNA is TGCAGCGTTGCGGCAGGGGGCACCAAAAACATTCAGTACTTC. This codes for CSVAAGGTKNIQYF.